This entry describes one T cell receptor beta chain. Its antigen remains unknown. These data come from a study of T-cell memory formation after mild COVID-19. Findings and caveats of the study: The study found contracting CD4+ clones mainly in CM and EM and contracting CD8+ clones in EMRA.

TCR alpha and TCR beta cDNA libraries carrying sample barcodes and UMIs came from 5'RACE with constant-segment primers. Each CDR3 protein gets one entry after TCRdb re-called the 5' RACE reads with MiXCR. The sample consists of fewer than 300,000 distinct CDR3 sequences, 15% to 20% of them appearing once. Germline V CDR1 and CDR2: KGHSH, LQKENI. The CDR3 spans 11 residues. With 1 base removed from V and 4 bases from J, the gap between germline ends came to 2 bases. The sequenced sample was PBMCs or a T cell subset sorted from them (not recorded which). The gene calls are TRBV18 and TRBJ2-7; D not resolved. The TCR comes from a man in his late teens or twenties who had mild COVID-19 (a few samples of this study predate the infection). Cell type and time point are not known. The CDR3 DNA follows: TGTGCCAGCTCACCACATTACGAGCAGTACTTC. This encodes CASSPHYEQYF.